Below, 8 T cell receptor beta chains from the same sample are listed, as sequenced in a study of blood T cells in healthy people across ages (dated by TCRdb to the mid-2010s). Libraries were built with 5' RACE. Instrument on record: Illumina HiSeq 2500. A second PCR of about 6 to 11 cycles was performed with a sample-barcoded 5' primer and a J-beta primer mix. The raw public reads went through TCRdb reprocessing: fastp at Q25, MiXCR clone calling, in-frame beta chains kept. When rows share a CDR3 protein, they turn into one entry using the most common DNA and genes. For this sample the table gives about 1.8 million distinct CDR3 sequences, of which approximately 50% were detected only once. The top ten constitute roughly 2.1% of the sample. The sample comprised blood. All receptors derive from a woman aged 40-49 years in good health.

This clonotype came up a few times. The V call is TRBV25-1, the J call TRBJ2-5; 10 bases match TRBD1. TRBJ2-7 matches the DNA end more closely, so the J call is doubtful. The CDR3 runs to 14 residues. The V gene's germline CDR1 is MGHDK and CDR2 SYGVNS. The CDR3 here is CASSTGQGRIEQYF. The CDR3 region has the DNA TGTGCCAGCAGCACGGGACAGGGGAGGATCGAGCAGTACTTC.

This clonotype was counted only a few times. This rearrangement joins TRBV6-1 to TRBJ1-5, with 9 bases that match TRBD1. The V segment lost 2 bases and the J segment 4 bases; nucleotides outside the gene matches: 3. There are 15 residues in the CDR3. CDR1 is MNHNS and CDR2 is SASEGT in the germline V gene. For the CDR3, the DNA is TGTGCCAGCAGTGAACAGGGACAGGGTAATCAGCCCCAGCATTTT. This translates into CASSEQGQGNQPQHF.

The V gene is TRBV27, the J gene TRBJ1-4; D ambiguous. The V gene's germline CDR1 is MNHEY and CDR2 SMNVEV (reference sequence). CDR3 size: 15 residues. V dropped 4 bases and J dropped 4 bases, with 13 bases sitting between them. The CDR3 DNA reads TGTGCCAGCAGTTCCGCGGGGAGGGTTAATGAAAAACTGTTTTTT. Protein product: CASSSAGRVNEKLFF.

CDR3 amino acids: CASSRQLGQHYEQYF. CDR3 sequence (DNA): TGTGCCAGCAGCCGGCAGCTGGGACAGCACTACGAGCAGTACTTC. The V gene is TRBV6-5, the J gene TRBJ2-7; 7 bases map to TRBD1. Per germline, CDR1 MNHEY and CDR2 SVGAGI. The junction had 11 bases not matched to a gene; V was cut back by 6 bases and J by 3 bases. This CDR3 has 15 amino acids.

V usage is TRBV20-1 and J usage is TRBJ2-7; D is ambiguous. Germline-derived CDR1 and CDR2 are DFQATT and SNEGSKA (reference sequence). Between the trimmed V and J ends, which lost 6 bases and 7 bases, there was a span of 16 bases. The CDR3 is made up of 12 amino acids. CDR3: CSATNNNNEQYF. CDR3 nucleotides: TGCAGTGCCACCAATAATAACAATGAGCAGTACTTC.

This clonotype appeared once. This clone may be a read error of a much larger clone one base away. The chain recombines TRBV29-1 with TRBJ2-1; D might be TRBD1 (5 bases). The CDR3 covers 12 residues. The germline V gene encodes CDR1 SQVTM and CDR2 ANQGSEA. The CDR3 region is CSSRVPYNERFF. CDR3 DNA sequence: TGCAGCTCCAGGGTACCGTACAATGAGCGGTTCTTC.

The chain recombines TRBV5-1 with TRBJ1-1, with 9 bases matching TRBD1. V shed 4 bases, J shed 6 bases, and the junction held 4 bases outside the gene matches. This CDR3 contains 13 residues. The V gene's germline CDR1 is SGHRS and CDR2 YFSETQ. CDR3 nucleotide sequence: TGCGCCAGCAGCGGGACAGGGTTCGCTGAAGCTTTCTTT. Translated: CASSGTGFAEAFF.

The gene calls are TRBV20-1 and TRBJ2-7; D is unclear. The assigned J gene may be wrong: the sequence end matches TRBJ2-4 better. Germline assignment: CDR1 DFQATT and CDR2 SNEGSKA (reference sequence). This CDR3 comprises 13 residues. The CDR3 here is CSASFSVGNIQYF. The CDR3 nucleotides are TGCAGTGCTAGCTTCAGTGTTGGAAACATTCAGTACTTC.